The 28 T cell receptor beta chains below come from one sample, sequenced in a study of T cells in Graves' hyperthyroidism and ophthalmopathy. Amplified regions were TCR beta CDR3 sequences from RNA transcripts. Using the HTBI primer set, a first-round RT-PCR was run on the TCR CDR3. TCRdb fed the multiplex PCR reads into MiXCR, producing one record per CDR3 protein. The sample lists around 350,000 distinct CDR3 sequences, about 12% seen once, with around a tenth in the top ten. The source material was blood. The receptors stem from a woman under 30 with Graves' hyperthyroidism.

This clonotype has a count of ten or more. The genes are TRBV12-3 or TRBV12-4 and TRBJ2-7; TRBD2 aligns across 9 bases. V shed 5 bases and J 6 bases; nucleotides not matched to a gene: 14. The CDR3 has 16 residues. Written as DNA, the CDR3 is TGTGCCAGCAGTACAGGGCTCGGGACTAGCCGGTTCGAGCAGTACTTC. Translating it yields CASSTGLGTSRFEQYF.

This clonotype occurred many times. The chain is built from TRBV10-2 and TRBJ2-7, with TRBD1 identical over 8 bases. Germline V lookup: CDR1 WSHSY, CDR2 SAAADI. J was trimmed by 0 bases and V by 6 bases; bases with no gene match: 7. CDR3 length: 15 residues. The CDR3 region has the DNA TGCGCCAGCAGGGGGACAGGTTCAAGCTCCTACGAGCAGTACTTC. It codes for CASRGTGSSSYEQYF.

Many counts were recorded for this clonotype. The rearrangement joins TRBV9 to TRBJ2-5; 7 positions match TRBD1. The CDR3 is 15 amino acids. CDR1 is SGDLS, CDR2 YYNGEE, per germline. Germline trimming cut 0 bases from V and 5 bases from J; bases unmatched to any gene: 7. CDR3 loop: CASSVGGGLSETQYF. As DNA, the CDR3 is TGTGCCAGCAGCGTAGGAGGGGGCCTCAGTGAGACCCAGTACTTC.

The gene calls are TRBV20-1 and TRBJ2-1; possible D gene TRBD2, 5 bases. Trimming removed 3 bases from V and 7 bases from J, with 16 bases in between. CDR1 is DFQATT and CDR2 is SNEGSKA in the germline V gene (reference sequence). CDR3 length: 14 amino acids. CDR3 loop: CSASLAGELNEQFF. The CDR3 region has the DNA TGCAGTGCTAGTCTAGCAGGAGAATTGAATGAGCAGTTCTTC.

As to this clonotype: With a much larger clone just one base away, this may be a read error. This rearrangement joins TRBV28 to TRBJ1-4, with 11 nucleotides matching TRBD1. This CDR3 contains 15 residues. The J segment lost 10 bases and the V segment lost 5 bases, leaving 9 bases of the junction unmatched. In germline, CDR1 is MDHEN, CDR2 SYDVKM. The CDR3 nucleotides are TGTGCCAGCAGTACAACGGGACAGGGGGTTGGAAAACTGTTTTTT. Translating it yields CASSTTGQGVGKLFF. The entire variable domain, with the rest obtained from reference TRBV28 and TRBJ1-4, is as follows: DVKVTQSSRYLVKRTGEKVFLECVQDMDHENMFWYRQDPGLGLRLIYFSYDVKMKEKGDIPEGYSVSREKKERFSLILESASTNQTSMYLCASSTTGQGVGKLFFGSGTQLSVL.

V and J are TRBV5-5 and TRBJ2-5; D uncertain. V was cut by 4 bases and J by 3 bases, with 7 bases left in between. Germline V gene data show CDR1 as SGHKS and CDR2 as YYEKEE (reference sequence). The CDR3 loop spans 12 amino acids. CDR3 sequence (DNA): TGTGCCAGCAGCGACGAAAAAGAGACCCAGTACTTC. Translation: CASSDEKETQYF.

On this clonotype: A read error may explain this, as a much larger clone is one base away. The chain recombines TRBV5-6 with TRBJ1-1; D unclear. Looked up from germline, CDR1 is SGHDT and CDR2 is YYEEEE. The CDR3 is 16 residues long. The CDR3 DNA reads as TGTGACAGCAGCTTCGGAACGGGGTACGAGGGCACTGAAGCTTTCTTT. Residues: CDSSFGTGYEGTEAFF.

This clonotype was seen repeatedly, ten times or more. V and J are TRBV20-1 and TRBJ1-1, with D possibly TRBD1 on 5 matching bases. The germline V and J ends were trimmed by 2 bases and 6 bases, with 16 bases remaining between them. This CDR3 has 14 amino acids. Per the germline V gene, CDR1 is DFQATT and CDR2 is SNEGSKA (reference sequence). CDR3 sequence: CSARQFRGGAEAFF. CDR3 nucleotide sequence: TGCAGTGCTAGACAATTCCGGGGGGGAGCTGAAGCTTTCTTT.

This clonotype was observed many times. The J gene is TRBJ2-5, the V gene TRBV3-1, with 8 bases lining up with TRBD1. The CDR3 runs 16 residues. With 1 base clipped from V and 5 bases from J, the junction kept 9 bases outside the gene matches. Germline loops: CDR1 LGHDT, CDR2 YNNKEL (reference sequence). For the CDR3, the DNA is TGTGCCAGCAGCCAAGGAGTCGGGGACAGGTTTGAGACCCAGTACTTC. Its protein product is CASSQGVGDRFETQYF.

The chain employs TRBV28 and TRBJ1-1; 8 nucleotides agree with TRBD1. Per the germline V gene, CDR1 is MDHEN and CDR2 is SYDVKM. The V and J ends lost 4 bases and 0 bases, in that order; junction bases with no gene match: 7. There are 16 residues in the CDR3. The CDR3 DNA sequence: TGTGCCAGCAGTTACGACAGGGGACAGATGAACACTGAAGCTTTCTTT. It codes for CASSYDRGQMNTEAFF.

The rearrangement uses TRBV4-1 and TRBJ2-1; possible D gene TRBD2, 6 bases. With 4 bases removed from V and 4 bases from J, the gap between germline ends came to 20 bases. Germline-derived CDR1 and CDR2 are MGHRA and YSYEKL. The CDR3 has 17 residues. The CDR3 loop reads CASSRPPRGDRYNEQFF. Here the CDR3 DNA reads TGCGCCAGCAGCCGCCCCCCCCGCGGGGACCGATACAATGAGCAGTTCTTC.

This clonotype appeared many times. The chain uses TRBV27 and TRBJ2-2, with TRBD2 matching 7 bases. Germline loops: CDR1 MNHEY, CDR2 SMNVEV (reference sequence). This CDR3 region has 16 residues. The ends lost 2 bases at V and 2 bases at J; junction bases unmatched: 5. The CDR3 DNA reads as TGTGCCAGCAGTTTAGGGACTACCCACAACACCGGGGAGCTGTTTTTT. Its protein product is CASSLGTTHNTGELFF.

This clonotype showed up many times. The chain combines TRBV7-3 with TRBJ2-5, with a possible D match to TRBD2 (7 bases). CDR3 length: 15 residues. V dropped 2 bases and J dropped 1 base, with 11 bases sitting between them. Germline assignment: CDR1 SGHTA and CDR2 FQGTGA. The CDR3 reads CASSLAGATQETQYF. As DNA, the CDR3 is TGTGCCAGCAGCTTAGCGGGGGCGACCCAAGAGACCCAGTACTTC.

This sequence joins TRBV15 and TRBJ2-6; D might be TRBD2 (5 bases). Germline CDR1 LNHNV, CDR2 YYDKDF (reference sequence). This CDR3 is built from 18 residues. Between the trimmed V and J ends, which lost 2 bases and 0 bases, there was a span of 14 bases. Here the CDR3 reads CATSRLTAGSSGANVLTF. CDR3 nucleotides: TGTGCCACCAGCAGATTGACCGCTGGGAGCTCTGGGGCCAACGTCCTGACTTTC. The variable domain in full, with the rest retrieved from reference TRBV15 and TRBJ2-6, is DAMVIQNPRYQVTQFGKPVTLSCSQTLNHNVMYWYQQKSSQAPKLLFHYYDKDFNNEADTPDNFQSRRPNTSFCFLDIRSPGLGDTAMYLCATSRLTAGSSGANVLTFGAGSRLTVL.

This clonotype showed up just a few times. This chain connects TRBV30 to TRBJ2-3, with 9 bases that match TRBD2. From germline, CDR1 is GTSNPN and CDR2 SVGIG (reference sequence). There are 15 residues in the CDR3. V lost 4 bases, J lost 3 bases, and 8 bases stayed unmatched. Here the CDR3 reads CAWNLAGGPTDTQYF. In DNA, the CDR3 is TGTGCCTGGAATCTGGCGGGAGGGCCGACAGATACGCAGTATTTT. The full variable domain, completed using reference TRBV30 and TRBJ2-3, is SQTIHQWPATLVQPVGSPLSLECTVEGTSNPNLYWYRQAAGRGLQLLFYSVGIGQISSEVPQNLSASRPQDRQFILSSKKLLLSDSGFYLCAWNLAGGPTDTQYFGPGTRLTVL.

This clonotype turned up a few times. V gene TRBV4-1 combines with J gene TRBJ2-1; D is unclear. CDR3 length equals 21 residues. V was pared by 0 bases and J by 1 base, with 25 bases between. Germline V gene data show CDR1 as MGHRA and CDR2 as YSYEKL. The CDR3 DNA reads as TGCGCCAGCAGCCAAGATTTAGGGCTAGTTCGAAGAAATCGGTCCTACAATGAGCAGTTCTTC. Translating gives CASSQDLGLVRRNRSYNEQFF.

This clonotype was detected ten times or more. V is TRBV7-9 and J is TRBJ2-7; 8 nucleotides match TRBD2. Trimming cost V 8 bases and J 6 bases; bases outside gene matches: 6. CDR1 SEHNR and CDR2 FQNEAQ come from the germline V gene (reference sequence). The CDR3 has 12 amino acids. DNA of the CDR3: TGTGCCAGCGCGGGAGGTTTCCCCGAGCAGTACTTC. Translated: CASAGGFPEQYF.

This chain joins TRBV28 and TRBJ2-3, with TRBD2 matching over 8 bases. The CDR3 contains 15 residues. From germline, CDR1 is MDHEN and CDR2 SYDVKM. The V gene end was trimmed by 10 bases and the J gene end by 4 bases; junction bases not matched to a gene: 13. CDR3 nucleotides: TGTGCCATCGTAGAGATTAGCGGGATGGCAGATACGCAGTATTTT. Its translation is CAIVEISGMADTQYF.

This clonotype showed up just a few times. The V gene is TRBV27, the J gene TRBJ2-7, with D hard to call. There are 13 residues in the CDR3. V was trimmed by 4 bases and J by 0 bases, leaving 7 bases between them. Germline V gene sequence: CDR1 MNHEY, CDR2 SMNVEV (reference sequence). The CDR3 is CASSWHSSYEQYF. The CDR3 DNA sequence: TGTGCCAGCAGTTGGCACAGCTCCTACGAGCAGTACTTC.

This clonotype was recorded at least ten times. J is TRBJ2-7 and V is TRBV7-3, with TRBD2 matching 9 bases. The germline gives CDR1 SGHTA, CDR2 FQGTGA. The length of the CDR3 is 15 residues. After removal of 2 bases from V and 1 base from J, the junction contained 3 bases not matched to a gene. Written as DNA, the CDR3 is TGTGCCAGCAGCTTAGCGGGAGGGCCTTCCTACGAGCAGTACTTC. This gives the protein CASSLAGGPSYEQYF.

This clonotype was recorded many times. The chain has TRBV28 and TRBJ2-7; 7 bases match TRBD2. CDR3 length equals 19 residues. Germline-derived CDR1 and CDR2 are MDHEN and SYDVKM. V dropped 3 bases and J dropped 1; count of bases not matched to a gene: 18. For the CDR3, the DNA is TGTGCCAGCAGTTTTGGTGTTCCGAGCCTTATAGCGGGTTCCTACGAGCAGTACTTC. Translated, it gives CASSFGVPSLIAGSYEQYF.

There are many counts of this clonotype. The chain links TRBV28 to TRBJ2-5, with 10 bases lining up with TRBD2. V lost 4 bases, J lost 5 bases, and 7 bases stayed unmatched. The CDR3 loop spans 15 amino acids. Germline CDR1 reads MDHEN; CDR2 reads SYDVKM. For the CDR3, the DNA is TGTGCCAGCAGTTCCGCTAGCGGGAGAAGCGAGACCCAGTACTTC. Protein sequence: CASSSASGRSETQYF.

The rearrangement joins TRBV24-1 to TRBJ2-5, with TRBD2 as a possible D gene (6 bases). V was trimmed by 10 bases and J by 4 bases, leaving 12 bases between them. The CDR3 sequence is 12 residues long. From germline, CDR1 is KGHDR and CDR2 SFDVKD. The CDR3 sequence is CATSSEGETQYF. CDR3 nucleotide sequence: TGTGCCACGTCTAGCGAGGGAGAGACCCAGTACTTC.

The J gene is TRBJ2-1, the V gene TRBV5-1; 10 nucleotides line up with TRBD2. The CDR3 runs 15 residues. Germline assignment: CDR1 SGHRS and CDR2 YFSETQ. J was trimmed by 4 bases and V by 4 bases; bases with no gene match: 5. CDR3: CASSTGTSVYNEQFF. CDR3 in DNA: TGCGCCAGCAGCACAGGGACTAGCGTATACAATGAGCAGTTCTTC.

This chain joins TRBV5-1 and TRBJ1-2, with D unclear. The CDR3 covers 15 residues. CDR1 is SGHRS, CDR2 YFSETQ, per germline. Between the trimmed V and J ends, which lost 4 bases and 4 bases, there was a span of 17 bases. The CDR3 spells CASSPDGENSYGYTF. The CDR3 DNA follows: TGCGCCAGCAGCCCGGACGGCGAAAACTCCTATGGCTACACCTTC.

This clonotype occurred many times. The chain combines TRBV10-3 with TRBJ1-6, with D maybe TRBD1 (6 bases). Per germline, CDR1 ENHRY and CDR2 SYGVKD. V lost 0 bases to trimming and J lost 13 bases, with 19 bases between them. This CDR3 has 16 amino acids. CDR3 region: CAISESGWGAQAPLHF. CDR3 sequence (DNA): TGTGCCATCAGTGAGTCGGGATGGGGGGCCCAGGCGCCCCTCCACTTT.

This clonotype came up a few times. This chain links TRBV6-1 with TRBJ1-5, with D tentatively TRBD1 (6 bases). Germline CDR1 and CDR2: MNHNS and SASEGT. The V end lost 6 bases, the J end lost 4 bases, and 16 bases lay between the germline ends. CDR3 length: 15 residues. The CDR3 DNA sequence: TGTGCCAGCAGCCCACAGGGAAGAGAAAATCAGCCCCAGCATTTT. This translates into CASSPQGRENQPQHF.

There are a few counts of this clonotype. The chain joins TRBV29-1 to TRBJ2-2, with D possibly matching TRBD1 (5 bases). This CDR3 has 14 amino acids. V lost 4 bases to trimming and J lost 2 bases, with 11 bases between them. From germline, CDR1 is SQVTM and CDR2 ANQGSEA. The CDR3 protein is CSVGDSLNTGELFF. The DNA of the CDR3 is TGCAGCGTTGGCGACAGCCTAAACACCGGGGAGCTGTTTTTT.